This T cell receptor (beta chain) was found in a study of neurological immune-mediated disorders. The study built unsorted libraries from 2 million PBMCs kept at -80 C. This clonotype has at least ten counts. As yet, its antigen is unknown. The cDNA came from 5'RACE, which used 10-nucleotide random UMIs. TCRdb reprocessed the 5' RACE reads with MiXCR, giving one entry per CDR3 protein. There are 72,000 or so distinct CDR3 sequences in the sample; 15% to 20% occur only once, and approximately 15% lies in the top ten. CDR1 and CDR2 (germline): SGHTA, FQGNSA. The V and J ends lost 1 base and 7 bases respectively, with 8 bases between them. The CDR3 length is 12 residues. Study conclusions and caveats: Multiple sclerosis was found to have the least TCR clonal expansion, below healthy controls, and HTLV-1-associated myelopathy the most.

The material sequenced was PBMCs. The chain joins TRBV7-2 to TRBJ2-7, with no clear D. This receptor was identified in a woman in her forties in good health. CDR3 DNA: TGTGCCAGCAGCTTAGTCGTGGGGGAGCAGTACTTC. Encoded protein: CASSLVVGEQYF.